This TCR beta chain was retrieved from a study of blood T cells in healthy people across ages. Study in general: About one barcoded beta molecule per two T cells was captured by template switching.

Germline lookup yields CDR1 SGHTA and CDR2 FQGNSA. Trimming removed 4 bases from V and 4 bases from J; junction bases left unmatched: 8. The CDR3 is 15 residues long. This clonotype has only a few counts. Its matching antigen is unknown. The authors extracted at least 6 micrograms of total RNA per sample. With a J-beta primer mix and a sample-barcoded 5' primer, a second PCR ran 7 to 11 cycles. TCRdb re-analysed the 5' RACE reads in MiXCR, keeping a single row per CDR3 protein. Of over 1.5 million distinct CDR3 sequences listed, around 50% are singletons. Findings and caveats of the study: Estimated diversity, derived from one million T cells, was regarded as an underestimate. Long-lived and aged donors differed, with more naive CD4+ cells and higher diversity in the long-lived.

Material for sequencing was blood. This receptor was identified in a woman between 40 and 55 years old in good health. The chain links TRBV7-2 to TRBJ2-3; 7 nucleotides match TRBD2. The CDR3 here is CASSSTSRSADTQYF. The CDR3 nucleotides read TGTGCCAGCAGCTCGACTAGCCGAAGTGCAGATACGCAGTATTTT. The full variable domain, its missing parts supplied by reference TRBV7-2 and TRBJ2-3, is GAGVSQSPSNKVTEKGKDVELRCDPISGHTALYWYRQSLGQGLEFLIYFQGNSAPDKSGLPSDRFSAERTGGSVSTLTIQRTQQEDSAVYLCASSSTSRSADTQYFGPGTRLTVL.